The 28 T cell receptor beta chains reported below all come from one sample, sequenced in a study of shared clonotypes between healthy human individuals. Profiled with immunoSEQ multiplex PCR; TCRdb holds only in-frame clones, not every one. The table lists about 1.1 million clones, approximately 80% of them singletons. The sample consisted of memory CD4+ T cells from PBMCs. The sample's subset: CD45RA-negative fraction. The receptors stem from a man younger than 35 in good health. Some clones in this sample may be carry-over from other donors' samples.

This clone has only one observation. V is TRBV5-4 and J is TRBJ2-5; 9 nucleotides match TRBD1. Unmatched junction bases numbered 9, after V lost 4 bases and J lost 5 bases. This CDR3 contains 15 residues. The germline CDR1 and CDR2 sequences are SGHNT and YYREEE (reference sequence). The CDR3 loop reads CASSLQGAAGETQYF. CDR3 nucleotide sequence: TGTGCCAGCAGCCTACAGGGGGCGGCGGGGGAGACCCAGTACTTC.

The count of this clone is one. J is TRBJ2-6 and V is TRBV11-3; 7 nucleotides agree with TRBD2. There are 16 residues in the CDR3. Germline loops: CDR1 SGHNT, CDR2 YENEEA. V lost 5 bases to trimming and J lost 2 bases; unmatched junction nucleotides: 6. The CDR3 spells CASSTRGGTGANVLTF. The CDR3 DNA follows: TGTGCCAGCAGCACTAGGGGAGGGACTGGGGCCAACGTCCTGACTTTC.

The CDR3 nucleotides read TGCGCCAGCAGCGTAGGGATAGGGCTGACGACCACTGATACGCAGTATTTT. Translated: CASSVGIGLTTTDTQYF. The chain combines TRBV5-1 with TRBJ2-3; unclear D gene. Looked up from germline, CDR1 is SGHRS and CDR2 is YFSETQ. The CDR3 spans 17 residues. V gave up 4 bases and J gave up 6 bases, with 24 bases separating them.

The chain recombines TRBV30 with TRBJ2-7; possibly TRBD1 for D (5 bases). Trimming removed 1 base from V and 3 bases from J, with 10 bases in between. CDR3 length equals 13 residues. CDR1 and CDR2 (germline): GTSNPN, SVGIG (reference sequence). The CDR3 region is CAWSGGRVYEQYF. CDR3 bases: TGTGCCTGGAGTGGTGGCAGGGTCTACGAGCAGTACTTC. Full variable domain (remainder filled in from reference TRBV30 and TRBJ2-7): SQTIHQWPATLVQPVGSPLSLECTVEGTSNPNLYWYRQAAGRGLQLLFYSVGIGQISSEVPQNLSASRPQDRQFILSSKKLLLSDSGFYLCAWSGGRVYEQYFGPGTRLTVT.

This clone has just one count. The V gene is TRBV6-1, the J gene TRBJ2-2; 8 bases map to TRBD1. The V gene's germline CDR1 is MNHNS and CDR2 SASEGT. V lost 6 bases, J lost 7 bases, and 10 bases stayed unmatched. This CDR3 spans 15 amino acids. Here the CDR3 reads CASRERTGWSGELFF. The DNA of the CDR3 is TGTGCCAGCAGGGAGAGGACAGGGTGGAGCGGGGAGCTGTTTTTT.

The rearrangement uses TRBV9 and TRBJ1-2, with 8 positions matching TRBD1. V was pared by 4 bases and J by 5 bases, with 10 bases of the junction left unmatched. The CDR3 totals 15 residues. Germline loops: CDR1 SGDLS, CDR2 YYNGEE. CDR3 DNA: TGTGCCAGCAGCCCCCCGGGACAGGTTGGTTATGGCTACACCTTC. It is translated as CASSPPGQVGYGYTF.

The chain is built from TRBV27 and TRBJ1-3; D is unresolved. The CDR3 length is 14 residues. Germline CDR1 is MNHEY and CDR2 is SMNVEV (reference sequence). Trimming pared 2 bases from V and 2 bases from J, leaving 7 bases between. This CDR3 is CASSLTGAGNTIYF. CDR3 nucleotides: TGTGCCAGCAGTTTAACCGGGGCTGGAAACACCATATATTTT.

This sequence joins TRBV28 and TRBJ2-3; 10 positions agree with TRBD2. With V trimmed by 8 bases and J by 5 bases, 13 bases remained unmatched. CDR1 and CDR2 (germline): MDHEN, SYDVKM. CDR3 length equals 16 residues. The chain's CDR3 is CASRPLVAGGKDTQYF. The CDR3 DNA sequence: TGTGCCAGCCGACCTTTAGTAGCGGGAGGTAAAGATACGCAGTATTTT.

The chain recombines TRBV28 with TRBJ2-7; unclear D gene. Germline lookup yields CDR1 MDHEN and CDR2 SYDVKM. Trimming took 1 base from V and 0 from J, leaving 7 bases between them. The CDR3 runs 14 residues. The CDR3 coding sequence is TGTGCCAGCAGTTTATCCCACAGCTCCTACGAGCAGTACTTC. Residues: CASSLSHSSYEQYF.

This sequence joins TRBV5-1 and TRBJ2-3, with a possible D match to TRBD2 (6 bases). The germline CDR1 and CDR2 sequences are SGHRS and YFSETQ. CDR3 length: 17 amino acids. V lost 2 bases to trimming and J lost 2 bases, with 18 bases between them. CDR3: CASSFSLGGAITDTQYF. CDR3 in DNA: TGCGCCAGCAGCTTCTCATTAGGCGGGGCGATCACAGATACGCAGTATTTT.

Remarks on this clone: A single base separates this from a much larger clone, so it may be a read error. Other DNA variants within this sample encode the same CDR3. J is TRBJ1-2 and V is TRBV28, with D unclear. The germline gives CDR1 MDHEN, CDR2 SYDVKM. The CDR3 loop spans 12 amino acids. V dropped 2 bases and J dropped 0 bases, with 1 base sitting between them. The CDR3 sequence: CASSLPNYGYTF. The CDR3 DNA is TGTGCCAGCAGTTTACCTAACTATGGCTACACCTTC.

The chain employs TRBV6-1 and TRBJ1-4; no clear D gene. This CDR3 is built from 16 residues. Germline V gives CDR1 MNHNS, CDR2 SASEGT. The ends were cut back, 4 bases at V and 4 bases at J, with 16 bases in the middle. The CDR3 loop is CASSVHGGSFNEKLFF. CDR3 nucleotides: TGTGCCAGCAGTGTCCATGGAGGGTCCTTTAATGAAAAACTGTTTTTT.

This clone occurred a few times. The rearrangement joins TRBV27 to TRBJ2-7, with TRBD1 identical over 8 bases. The V gene's germline CDR1 is MNHEY and CDR2 SMNVEV (reference sequence). Trimming took 11 bases from V and 5 from J; bases not matched to a gene: 14. This CDR3 has 14 amino acids. In nucleotides, the CDR3 is TGTGCCGCCCGGGGTTTAAACAGGGGGGACGAGCAGTACTTC. It encodes CAARGLNRGDEQYF.

This chain joins TRBV2 and TRBJ2-7, with 7 bases lining up with TRBD2. Germline V lookup: CDR1 SNHLY, CDR2 FYNNEI. The CDR3 has 9 residues. After removal of 9 bases from V and 9 bases from J, the junction contained 2 bases not matched to a gene. The DNA of the CDR3 is TGTGCCAGTGGGGGGGTGCAGTACTTC. Its protein is CASGGVQYF.

Turning to this clone: A single base separates this from a much larger clone, so it may be a read error. Other DNA sequences in this sample translate to the same CDR3. V is TRBV11-2 and J is TRBJ1-1; the D is unclear. CDR3 length: 13 residues. Germline CDR1 is SGHAT and CDR2 is FQNNGV. Trimming took off 0 bases at V and 4 bases at J, with 6 bases between the two ends. CDR3 nucleotides: TGTGCCAGCAGCTTAGAACGGGGCACTGAAGCTTTCTTT. Protein sequence: CASSLERGTEAFF. The full variable domain, in which reference TRBV11-2 and TRBJ1-1 provide the parts outside the CDR3, is EAGVAQSPRYKIIEKRQSVAFWCNPISGHATLYWYQQILGQGPKLLIQFQNNGVVDDSQLPKDRFSAERLKGVDSTLKIQPAKLEDSAVYLCASSLERGTEAFFGQGTRLTVV.

This clone was seen a single time. This chain connects TRBV27 to TRBJ2-5; D not resolved. V was cut by 6 bases and J by 2 bases, with 13 bases left in between. CDR3 size: 14 residues. Looked up from germline, CDR1 is MNHEY and CDR2 is SMNVEV (reference sequence). CDR3 loop: CASSPIQRQETQYF. DNA for the CDR3: TGTGCCAGCAGCCCAATACAGAGGCAAGAGACCCAGTACTTC.

This clone was seen a handful of times. The sample carries other DNA sequences with the same CDR3. The rearrangement joins TRBV9 to TRBJ1-2, with no clear D. The CDR3 covers 13 residues. The V gene lost 0 bases and the J gene lost 0 bases, with 3 bases spanning the gap. The germline V gene has CDR1 SGDLS and CDR2 YYNGEE. The CDR3 DNA follows: TGTGCCAGCAGCGTAGACTCTAACTATGGCTACACCTTC. It is translated as CASSVDSNYGYTF. The entire variable domain, with the rest obtained from reference TRBV9 and TRBJ1-2, is as follows: DSGVTQTPKHLITATGQRVTLRCSPRSGDLSVYWYQQSLDQGLQFLIQYYNGEERAKGNILERFSAQQFPDLHSELNLSSLELGDSALYFCASSVDSNYGYTFGSGTRLTVV.

V is TRBV5-6 and J is TRBJ2-7, with D perhaps being TRBD1 or TRBD2 (5 bases each). This CDR3 has 16 residues. Per the germline V gene, CDR1 is SGHDT and CDR2 is YYEEEE. V was shortened by 3 bases and J by 2 bases, with 18 bases between the two germline ends. Written as DNA, the CDR3 is TGTGCCAGCAGCTCGAGGGTTGGGGGACCCACCTACGAGCAGTACTTC. It translates to CASSSRVGGPTYEQYF.

The CDR3 bases are TGCAGCGTTGAAGATCCTAACGGGACCCGTGAAAAACTGTTTTTT. Its translation is CSVEDPNGTREKLFF. The rearrangement links TRBV29-1 to TRBJ1-4, with D maybe TRBD1 (5 bases). CDR3 size: 15 residues. V dropped 0 bases and J dropped 7 bases, with 15 bases sitting between them. Germline V gene sequence: CDR1 SQVTM, CDR2 ANQGSEA.

At least ten counts were recorded for this clone. The chain employs TRBV29-1 and TRBJ1-2; 7 nucleotides match TRBD1. The germline CDR1 and CDR2 sequences are SQVTM and ANQGSEA. Losses at the gene ends were 8 bases for V and 7 bases for J; bases not matched to a gene: 7. This CDR3 spans 11 amino acids. The CDR3 DNA reads TGCAGCATGTGGCAGGGGGGTGGCTACACCTTC. This translates into CSMWQGGGYTF.

The chain is built from TRBV7-2 and TRBJ2-5, with TRBD1 identical over 7 bases. The germline CDR1 and CDR2 sequences are SGHTA and FQGNSA. This CDR3 has 13 amino acids. The trim removed 8 bases at V and 1 base at J, leaving 4 bases unmatched. The CDR3 nucleotides read TGTGCCAGCGGACGACAGGGCCAAGAGACCCAGTACTTC. The encoded protein is CASGRQGQETQYF.

This clone was recorded many times. The chain has TRBV30 and TRBJ1-4; unclear D gene. Looked up from germline, CDR1 is GTSNPN and CDR2 is SVGIG (reference sequence). Trimming pared 4 bases from V and 8 bases from J, leaving 11 bases between. The CDR3 is made up of 12 amino acids. This CDR3 is CAWKAPAEKLFF. The CDR3 nucleotides read TGTGCCTGGAAGGCTCCAGCGGAAAAACTGTTTTTT.

V usage is TRBV4-3 and J usage is TRBJ2-2, with D possibly matching TRBD2 (5 bases). CDR1 and CDR2 from the germline V gene are LGHNA and YSLEER. The V end lost 6 bases, the J end lost 4 bases, and 12 bases lay between the germline ends. This CDR3 has 14 residues. CDR3: CASRDPGITGELFF. CDR3 bases: TGCGCCAGCAGGGATCCGGGAATCACCGGGGAGCTGTTTTTT.

V gene TRBV27 combines with J gene TRBJ1-4, with 7 bases lining up with TRBD1. The CDR3 has 16 amino acids. V lost 6 bases to trimming and J lost 4 bases; unmatched junction nucleotides: 11. Per the germline V gene, CDR1 is MNHEY and CDR2 is SMNVEV (reference sequence). The CDR3 DNA reads TGTGCCAGCAGATACATGACAGGGAAGGATAATGAAAAACTGTTTTTT. It encodes CASRYMTGKDNEKLFF.

V usage is TRBV10-3 and J usage is TRBJ1-4; no reliable D call. The germline CDR1 and CDR2 sequences are ENHRY and SYGVKD. There are 13 residues in the CDR3. V lost 3 bases, J lost 7 bases, and 9 bases lay in between. The CDR3 sequence: CAISERVGEKLFF. CDR3 coding DNA: TGTGCCATCAGTGAACGGGTTGGTGAAAAACTGTTTTTT.

This clone is a singleton in its sample. V and J are TRBV19 and TRBJ1-2; the match to TRBD1 covers 9 bases. CDR1 is LNHDA, CDR2 SQIVND, per germline (reference sequence). J gave up 6 bases and V 5 bases, and 10 bases lay outside the gene matches. The CDR3 sequence is 15 residues long. The CDR3 coding sequence is TGTGCCAGTAGTCCGCGGGACAGGGCCCGGGATGGCTACACCTTC. Translated: CASSPRDRARDGYTF.

V is TRBV27 and J is TRBJ1-4; weak D call: TRBD1 (5 bases). V was pared by 3 bases and J by 8 bases, with 10 bases between. This CDR3 has 13 residues. From germline, CDR1 is MNHEY and CDR2 SMNVEV (reference sequence). The CDR3 DNA follows: TGTGCCAGCAGTTTTGGGGGGTTAGAAAAACTGTTTTTT. Protein sequence: CASSFGGLEKLFF.

The chain combines TRBV5-4 with TRBJ2-5; 7 positions agree with TRBD2. V shed 1 base and J 2 bases; nucleotides not matched to a gene: 2. Germline V gene data show CDR1 as SGHNT and CDR2 as YYREEE (reference sequence). This CDR3 comprises 14 residues. The CDR3 loop reads CASSLSSGQETQYF. The CDR3 region has the DNA TGTGCCAGCAGCTTGTCTAGCGGACAAGAGACCCAGTACTTC.